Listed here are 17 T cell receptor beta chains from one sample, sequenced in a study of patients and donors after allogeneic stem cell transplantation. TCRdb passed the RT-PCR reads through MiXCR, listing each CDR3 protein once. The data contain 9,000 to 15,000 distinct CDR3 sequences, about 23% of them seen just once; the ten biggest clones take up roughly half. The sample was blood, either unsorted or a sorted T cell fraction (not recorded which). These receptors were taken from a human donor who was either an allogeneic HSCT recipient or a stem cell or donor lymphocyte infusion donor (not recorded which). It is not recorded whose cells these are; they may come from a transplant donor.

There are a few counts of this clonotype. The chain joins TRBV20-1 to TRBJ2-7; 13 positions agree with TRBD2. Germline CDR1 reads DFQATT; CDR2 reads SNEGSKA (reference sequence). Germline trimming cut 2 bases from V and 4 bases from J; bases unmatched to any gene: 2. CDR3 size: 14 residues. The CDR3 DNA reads TGCAGTGCTAGAAGACTAGCGGGAGGATACGAGCAGTACTTC. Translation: CSARRLAGGYEQYF.

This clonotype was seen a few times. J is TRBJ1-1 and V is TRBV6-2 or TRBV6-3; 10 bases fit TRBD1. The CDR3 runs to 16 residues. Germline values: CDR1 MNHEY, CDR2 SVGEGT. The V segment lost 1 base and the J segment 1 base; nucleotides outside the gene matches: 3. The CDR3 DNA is TGTGCCAGCAGTTACTGGGACAGGGGCTCGAACACTGAAGCTTTCTTT. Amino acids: CASSYWDRGSNTEAFF.

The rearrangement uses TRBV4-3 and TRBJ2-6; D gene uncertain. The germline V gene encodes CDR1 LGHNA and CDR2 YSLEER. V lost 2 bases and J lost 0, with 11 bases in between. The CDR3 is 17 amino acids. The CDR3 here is CASSQYDGYSGANVLTF. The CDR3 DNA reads TGCGCCAGCAGCCAATACGACGGATACTCTGGGGCCAACGTCCTGACTTTC.

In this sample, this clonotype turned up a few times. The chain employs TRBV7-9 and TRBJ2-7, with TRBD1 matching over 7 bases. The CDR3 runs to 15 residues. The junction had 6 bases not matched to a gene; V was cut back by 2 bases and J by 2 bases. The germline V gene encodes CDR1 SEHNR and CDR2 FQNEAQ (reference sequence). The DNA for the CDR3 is TGTGCCAGCAGCTTATCGTCCGGGACAGCCTACGAGCAGTACTTC. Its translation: CASSLSSGTAYEQYF.

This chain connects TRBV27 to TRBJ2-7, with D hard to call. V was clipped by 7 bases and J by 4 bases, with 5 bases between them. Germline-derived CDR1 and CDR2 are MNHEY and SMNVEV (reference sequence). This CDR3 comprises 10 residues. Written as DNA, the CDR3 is TGTGCCAGCACCCTGTACGAGCAGTACTTC. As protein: CASTLYEQYF.

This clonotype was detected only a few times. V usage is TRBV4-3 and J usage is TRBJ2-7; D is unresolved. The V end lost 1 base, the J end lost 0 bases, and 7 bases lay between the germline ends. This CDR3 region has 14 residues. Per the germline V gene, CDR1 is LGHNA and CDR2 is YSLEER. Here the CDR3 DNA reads TGCGCCAGCAGCCAAGGGGCTTTCTCCTACGAGCAGTACTTC. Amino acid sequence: CASSQGAFSYEQYF.

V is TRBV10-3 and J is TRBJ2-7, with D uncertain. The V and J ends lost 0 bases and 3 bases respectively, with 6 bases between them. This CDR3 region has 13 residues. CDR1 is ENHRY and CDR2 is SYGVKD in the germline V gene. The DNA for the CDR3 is TGTGCCATCAGTGAGTCGGTGGGCTACGAGCAGTACTTC. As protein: CAISESVGYEQYF.

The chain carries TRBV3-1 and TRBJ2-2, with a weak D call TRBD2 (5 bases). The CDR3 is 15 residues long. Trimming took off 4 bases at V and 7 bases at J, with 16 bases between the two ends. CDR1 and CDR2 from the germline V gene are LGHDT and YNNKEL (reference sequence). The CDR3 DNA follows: TGTGCCAGCAGCCTGACTGATACGAGGGACGGGGAGCTGTTTTTT. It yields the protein CASSLTDTRDGELFF.

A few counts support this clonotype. CDR3 residues: CASIGGVAPNQPQHF. The CDR3 DNA reads TGTGCCAGCATCGGGGGGGTAGCCCCTAATCAGCCCCAGCATTTT. This sequence joins TRBV28 and TRBJ1-5; TRBD1 is a possible D gene (5 bases). Germline CDR1 and CDR2: MDHEN and SYDVKM. This CDR3 comprises 15 residues. V was shortened by 7 bases and J by 4 bases, with 17 bases between the two germline ends. The full variable domain, its missing parts supplied by reference TRBV28 and TRBJ1-5, is DVKVTQSSRYLVKRTGEKVFLECVQDMDHENMFWYRQDPGLGLRLIYFSYDVKMKEKGDIPEGYSVSREKKERFSLILESASTNQTSMYLCASIGGVAPNQPQHFGDGTRLSIL.

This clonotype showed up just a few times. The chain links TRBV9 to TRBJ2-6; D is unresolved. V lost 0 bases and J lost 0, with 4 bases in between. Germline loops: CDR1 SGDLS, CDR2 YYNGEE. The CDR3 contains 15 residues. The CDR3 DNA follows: TGTGCCAGCAGCGTAGTTGACTCTGGGGCCAACGTCCTGACTTTC. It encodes CASSVVDSGANVLTF.

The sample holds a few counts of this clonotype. This chain's CDR3 is CASSPPRSEKLFF. CDR3 DNA sequence: TGTGCCAGCAGCCCCCCCCGGAGTGAAAAACTGTTTTTT. The chain joins TRBV7-9 to TRBJ1-4; no firm D call. The germline V gene has CDR1 SEHNR and CDR2 FQNEAQ (reference sequence). CDR3 size: 13 residues. V was pared by 5 bases and J by 7 bases, with 11 bases between.

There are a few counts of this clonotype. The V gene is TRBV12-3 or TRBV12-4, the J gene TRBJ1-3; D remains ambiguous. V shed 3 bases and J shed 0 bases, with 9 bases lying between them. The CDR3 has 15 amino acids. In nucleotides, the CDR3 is TGTGCCAGCAGTTTTGGGCAGCACTCTGGAAACACCATATATTTT. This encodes CASSFGQHSGNTIYF.

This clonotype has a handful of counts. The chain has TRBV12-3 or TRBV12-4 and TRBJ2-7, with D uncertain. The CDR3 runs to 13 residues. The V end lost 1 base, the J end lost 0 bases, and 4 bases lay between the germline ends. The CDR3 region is CASSLGLSYEQYF. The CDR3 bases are TGTGCCAGCAGTTTAGGACTCTCCTACGAGCAGTACTTC.

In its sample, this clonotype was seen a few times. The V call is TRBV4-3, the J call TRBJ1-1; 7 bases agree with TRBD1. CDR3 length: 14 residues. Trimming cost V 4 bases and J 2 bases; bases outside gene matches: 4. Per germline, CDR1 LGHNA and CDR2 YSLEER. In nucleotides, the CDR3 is TGCGCCAGCAGCCTTTACAGGGGTAACACTGAAGCTTTCTTT. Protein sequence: CASSLYRGNTEAFF.

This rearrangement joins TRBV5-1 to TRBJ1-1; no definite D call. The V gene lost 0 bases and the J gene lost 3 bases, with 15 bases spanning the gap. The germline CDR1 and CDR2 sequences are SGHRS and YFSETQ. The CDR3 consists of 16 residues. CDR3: CASSLGAGNGYTEAFF. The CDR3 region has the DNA TGCGCCAGCAGCTTGGGGGCCGGGAACGGATACACTGAAGCTTTCTTT.

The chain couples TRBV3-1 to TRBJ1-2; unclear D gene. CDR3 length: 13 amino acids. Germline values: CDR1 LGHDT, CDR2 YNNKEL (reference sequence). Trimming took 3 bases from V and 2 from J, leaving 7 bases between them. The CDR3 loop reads CASSQGVNYGYTF. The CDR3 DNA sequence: TGTGCCAGCAGCCAGGGTGTGAACTATGGCTACACCTTC.

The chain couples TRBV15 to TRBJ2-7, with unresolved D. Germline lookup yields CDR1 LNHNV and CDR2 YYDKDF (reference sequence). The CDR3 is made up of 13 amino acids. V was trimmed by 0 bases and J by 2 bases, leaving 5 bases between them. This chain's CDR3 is CATSRDTPYEQYF. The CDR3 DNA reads TGTGCCACCAGCAGAGATACCCCCTACGAGCAGTACTTC.